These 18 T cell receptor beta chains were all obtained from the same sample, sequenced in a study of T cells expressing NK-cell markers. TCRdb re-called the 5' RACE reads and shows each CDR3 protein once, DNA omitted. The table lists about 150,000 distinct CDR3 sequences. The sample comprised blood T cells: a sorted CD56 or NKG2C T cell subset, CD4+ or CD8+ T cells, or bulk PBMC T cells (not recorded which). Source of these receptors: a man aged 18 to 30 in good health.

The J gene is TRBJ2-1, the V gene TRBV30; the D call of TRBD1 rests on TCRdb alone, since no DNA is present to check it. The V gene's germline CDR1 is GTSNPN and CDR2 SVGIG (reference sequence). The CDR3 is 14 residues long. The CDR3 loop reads CAWARDTHRDEQFF.

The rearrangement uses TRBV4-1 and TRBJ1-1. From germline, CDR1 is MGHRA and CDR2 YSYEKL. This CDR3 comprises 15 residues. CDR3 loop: CASSQDSEGLTEAFF.

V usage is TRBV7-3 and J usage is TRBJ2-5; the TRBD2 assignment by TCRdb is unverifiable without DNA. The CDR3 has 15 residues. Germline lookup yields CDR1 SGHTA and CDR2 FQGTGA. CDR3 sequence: CASSPSGLVGETQYF.

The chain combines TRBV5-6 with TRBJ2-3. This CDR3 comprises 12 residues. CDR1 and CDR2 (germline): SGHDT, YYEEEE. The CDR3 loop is CASSPLTSTQYF.

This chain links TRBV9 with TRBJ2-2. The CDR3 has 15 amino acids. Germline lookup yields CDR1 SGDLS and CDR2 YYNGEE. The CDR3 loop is CASSGTDLIDGELFF. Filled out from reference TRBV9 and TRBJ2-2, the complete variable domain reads DSGVTQTPKHLITATGQRVTLRCSPRSGDLSVYWYQQSLDQGLQFLIQYYNGEERAKGNILERFSAQQFPDLHSELNLSSLELGDSALYFCASSGTDLIDGELFFGEGSRLTVL.

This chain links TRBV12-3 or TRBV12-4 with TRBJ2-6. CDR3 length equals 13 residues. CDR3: CASSLTGANVLTF.

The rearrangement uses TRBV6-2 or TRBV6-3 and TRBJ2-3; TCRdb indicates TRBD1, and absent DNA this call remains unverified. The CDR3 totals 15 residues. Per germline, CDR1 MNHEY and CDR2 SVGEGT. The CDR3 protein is CASSYGGAKTDTQYF.

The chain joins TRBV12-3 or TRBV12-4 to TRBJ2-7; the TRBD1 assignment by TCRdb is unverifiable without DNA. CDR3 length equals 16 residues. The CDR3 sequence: CASSETWTGTSYEQYF.

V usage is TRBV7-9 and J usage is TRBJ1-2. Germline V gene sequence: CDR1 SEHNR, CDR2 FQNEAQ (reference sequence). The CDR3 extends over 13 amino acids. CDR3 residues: CASSLNLPKGYTF.

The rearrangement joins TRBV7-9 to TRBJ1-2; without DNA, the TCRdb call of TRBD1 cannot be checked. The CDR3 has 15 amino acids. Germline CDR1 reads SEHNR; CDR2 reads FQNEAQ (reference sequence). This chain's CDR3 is CASSLATRDSYGYTF.

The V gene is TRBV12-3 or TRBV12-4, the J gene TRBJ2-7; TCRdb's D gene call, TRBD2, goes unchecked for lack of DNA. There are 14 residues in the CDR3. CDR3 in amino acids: CASSLFEGSYEQYF.

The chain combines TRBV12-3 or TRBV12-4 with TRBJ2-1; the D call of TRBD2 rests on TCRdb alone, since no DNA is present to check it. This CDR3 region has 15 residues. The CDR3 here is CASSLSGSSGDEQFF.

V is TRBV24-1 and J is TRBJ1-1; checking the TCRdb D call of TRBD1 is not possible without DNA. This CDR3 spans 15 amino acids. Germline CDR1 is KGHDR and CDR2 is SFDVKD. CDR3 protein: CATSDAKGQQFEAFF.

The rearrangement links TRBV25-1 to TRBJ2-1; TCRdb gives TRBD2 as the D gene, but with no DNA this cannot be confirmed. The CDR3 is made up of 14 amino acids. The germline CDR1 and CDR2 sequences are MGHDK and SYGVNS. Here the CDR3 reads CASSDPGGRDEQFF.

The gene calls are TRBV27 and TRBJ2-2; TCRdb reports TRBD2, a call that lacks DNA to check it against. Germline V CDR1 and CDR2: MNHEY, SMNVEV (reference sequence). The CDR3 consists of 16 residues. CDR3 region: CASSLSGLPNTGELFF.

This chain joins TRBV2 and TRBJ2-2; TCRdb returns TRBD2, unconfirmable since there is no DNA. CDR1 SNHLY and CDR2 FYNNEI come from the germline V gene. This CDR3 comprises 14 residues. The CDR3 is CASSEGTSTGELFF.

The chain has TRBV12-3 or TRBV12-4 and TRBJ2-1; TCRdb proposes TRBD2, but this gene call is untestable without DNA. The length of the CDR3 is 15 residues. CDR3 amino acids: CASSLVGVGSNEQFF.

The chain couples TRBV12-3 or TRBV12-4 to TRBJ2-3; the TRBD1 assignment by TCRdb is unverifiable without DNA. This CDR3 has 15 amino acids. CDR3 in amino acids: CASTSWGRQTDTQYF.